The present TCR beta chain was sequenced within a study of T cells in Graves' hyperthyroidism and ophthalmopathy. Overall study findings and caveats: Ophthalmopathy was distinguished from stable hyperthyroidism by 13 V-J signatures. Most thyroid clonotypes with frequency above 0.001 were detected in blood.

Authors of the study amplified TCR beta CDR3 regions from RNA transcripts. The primer set for the first-round RT-PCR of the TCR CDR3 was HTBI. TCRdb used MiXCR to reprocess the multiplex PCR reads, holding one entry per CDR3 protein. Here the sample spans 370,000 or so distinct CDR3 sequences, approximately 15% being singletons. This clonotype was counted ten times or more. No antigen is known for it. Patients between 18 and 65 years old had hyperthyroidism, newly diagnosed and lasting under 2 months. The study excluded patients with uncontrolled infection, other autoimmune disease, pregnancy or lactation. Germline V CDR1 and CDR2: MDHEN, SYDVKM. The CDR3 covers 13 residues. V was clipped by 7 bases and J by 8 bases; unmatched bases: 10.

V gene TRBV28 combines with J gene TRBJ1-2, with 7 bases aligning to TRBD1. Sequencing used blood. The TCR comes from a woman under 30 with Graves' hyperthyroidism that later progressed to Graves' ophthalmopathy. The CDR3 nucleotides read TGTGCCAGCACCCCACAGGGGATTGGGGGCTACACCTTC. Translating gives CASTPQGIGGYTF.